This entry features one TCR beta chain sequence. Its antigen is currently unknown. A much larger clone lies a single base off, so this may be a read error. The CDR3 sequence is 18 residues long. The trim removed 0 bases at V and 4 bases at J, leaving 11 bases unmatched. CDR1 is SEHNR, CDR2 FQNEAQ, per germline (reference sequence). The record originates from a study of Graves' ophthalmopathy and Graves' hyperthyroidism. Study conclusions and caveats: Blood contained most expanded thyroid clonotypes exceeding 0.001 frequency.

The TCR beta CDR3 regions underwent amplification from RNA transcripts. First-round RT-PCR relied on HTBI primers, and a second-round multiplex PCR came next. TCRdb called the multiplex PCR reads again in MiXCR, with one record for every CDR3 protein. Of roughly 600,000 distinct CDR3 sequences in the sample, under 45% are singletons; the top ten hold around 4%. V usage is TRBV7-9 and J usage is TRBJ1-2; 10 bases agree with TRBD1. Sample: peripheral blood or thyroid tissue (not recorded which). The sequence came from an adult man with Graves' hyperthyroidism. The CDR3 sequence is CASSLAALGQGVFYGYTF. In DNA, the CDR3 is TGTGCCAGCAGCTTAGCGGCGTTAGGACAGGGGGTTTTCTATGGCTACACCTTC.